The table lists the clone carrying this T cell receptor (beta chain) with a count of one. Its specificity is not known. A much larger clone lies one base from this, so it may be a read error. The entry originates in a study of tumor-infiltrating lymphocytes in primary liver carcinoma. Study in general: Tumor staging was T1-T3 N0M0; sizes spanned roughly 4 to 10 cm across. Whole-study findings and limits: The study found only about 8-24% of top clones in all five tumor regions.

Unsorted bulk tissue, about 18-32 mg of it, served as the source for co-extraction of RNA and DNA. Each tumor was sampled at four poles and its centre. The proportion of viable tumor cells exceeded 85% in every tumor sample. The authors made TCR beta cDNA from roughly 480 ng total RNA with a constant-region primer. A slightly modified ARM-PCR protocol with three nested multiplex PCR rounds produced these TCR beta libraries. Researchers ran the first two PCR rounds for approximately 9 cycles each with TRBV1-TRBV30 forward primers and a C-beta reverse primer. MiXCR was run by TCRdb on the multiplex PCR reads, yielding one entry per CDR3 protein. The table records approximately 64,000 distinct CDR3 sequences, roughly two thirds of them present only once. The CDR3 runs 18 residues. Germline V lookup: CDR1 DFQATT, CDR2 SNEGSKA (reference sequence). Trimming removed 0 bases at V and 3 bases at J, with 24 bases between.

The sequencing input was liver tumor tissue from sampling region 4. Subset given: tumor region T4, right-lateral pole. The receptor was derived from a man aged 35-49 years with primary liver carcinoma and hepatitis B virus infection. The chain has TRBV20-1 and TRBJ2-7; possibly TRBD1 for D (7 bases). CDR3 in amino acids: CSARDRLPLAGGIYEQYF. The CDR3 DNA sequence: TGCAGTGCTAGAGATCGGCTACCACTGGCAGGGGGGATCTACGAGCAGTACTTC.